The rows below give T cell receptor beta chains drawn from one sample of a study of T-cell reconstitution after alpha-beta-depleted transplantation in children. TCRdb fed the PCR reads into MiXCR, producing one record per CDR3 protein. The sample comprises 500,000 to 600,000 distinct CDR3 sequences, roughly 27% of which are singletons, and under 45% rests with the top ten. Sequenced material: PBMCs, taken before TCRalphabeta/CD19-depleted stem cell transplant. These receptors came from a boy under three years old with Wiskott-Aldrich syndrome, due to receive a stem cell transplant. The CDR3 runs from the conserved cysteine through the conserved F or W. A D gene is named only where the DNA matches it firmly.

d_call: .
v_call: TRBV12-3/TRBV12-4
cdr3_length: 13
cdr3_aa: CASSSGPLSAQHF

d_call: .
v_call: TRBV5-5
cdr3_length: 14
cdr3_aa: CASSLLNRAYEQYF

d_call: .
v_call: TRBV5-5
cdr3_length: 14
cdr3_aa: CASSFGAATETQYF

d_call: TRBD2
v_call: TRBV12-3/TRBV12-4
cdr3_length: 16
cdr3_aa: CASSPRGGSTKNEQFF

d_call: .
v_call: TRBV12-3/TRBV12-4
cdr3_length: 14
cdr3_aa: CASKESSGANVLTF

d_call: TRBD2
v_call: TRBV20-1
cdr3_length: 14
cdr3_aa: CRGLAGIRYNEQFF

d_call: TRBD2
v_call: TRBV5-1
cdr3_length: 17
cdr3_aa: CASSLDSLAGGPNEQFF

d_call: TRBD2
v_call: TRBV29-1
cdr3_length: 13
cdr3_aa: CSVLSSGSDEQFF

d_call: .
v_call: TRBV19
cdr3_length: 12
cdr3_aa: CASKDGNTEAFF

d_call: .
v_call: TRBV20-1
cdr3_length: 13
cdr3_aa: CSAIWREVNEQFF

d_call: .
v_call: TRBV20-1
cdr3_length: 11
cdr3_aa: CSAALNEKLFF

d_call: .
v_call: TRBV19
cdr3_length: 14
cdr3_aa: CASGGQSIPGEQFF

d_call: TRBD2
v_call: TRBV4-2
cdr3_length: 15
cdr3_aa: CASSESGAPSYEQYF

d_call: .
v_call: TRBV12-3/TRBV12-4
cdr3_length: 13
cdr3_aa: CASRRVLNTEAFF

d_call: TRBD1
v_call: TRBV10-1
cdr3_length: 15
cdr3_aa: CASGPGQSINQPQHF

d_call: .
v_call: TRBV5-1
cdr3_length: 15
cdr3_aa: CASSFGLPNTDTQYF

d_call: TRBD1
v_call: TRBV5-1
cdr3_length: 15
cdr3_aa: CASSGLGRGGEKLFF

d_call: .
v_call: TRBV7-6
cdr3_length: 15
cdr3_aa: CASSLGPLSNQPQHF

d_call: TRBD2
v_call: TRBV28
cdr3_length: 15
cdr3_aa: CASSPPGGGDYEQYF

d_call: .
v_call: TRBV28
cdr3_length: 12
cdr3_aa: CASSLEHYEQYF

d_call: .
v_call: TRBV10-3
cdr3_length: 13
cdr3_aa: CATARGNNEKLFF

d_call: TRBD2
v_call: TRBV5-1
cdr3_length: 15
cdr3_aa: CASSLDGRGEETQYF

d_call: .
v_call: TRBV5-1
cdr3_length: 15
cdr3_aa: CASSLDLGTGNTIYF

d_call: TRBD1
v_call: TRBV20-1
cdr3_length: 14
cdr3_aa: CSASNGQGQETQYF

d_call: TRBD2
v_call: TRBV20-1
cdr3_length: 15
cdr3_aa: CSARFRTSGRNEQFF

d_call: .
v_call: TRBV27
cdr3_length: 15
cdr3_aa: CASSLRGTTAYEQYF

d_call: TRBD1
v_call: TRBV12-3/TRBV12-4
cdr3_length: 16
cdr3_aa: CASSPRDRGDNQPQHF

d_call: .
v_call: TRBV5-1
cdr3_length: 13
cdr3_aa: CASSFEGMKTQYF

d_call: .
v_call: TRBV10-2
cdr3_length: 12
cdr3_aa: CASTAVSYEQYF

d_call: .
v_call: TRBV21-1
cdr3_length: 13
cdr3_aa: CASSRRSPYEQYF

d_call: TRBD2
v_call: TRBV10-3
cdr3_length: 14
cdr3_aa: CAIGTSGRGVEQYF

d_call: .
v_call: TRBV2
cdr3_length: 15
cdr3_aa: CASGIRDTPGGELFF

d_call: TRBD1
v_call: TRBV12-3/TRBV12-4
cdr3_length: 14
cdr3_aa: CASSFRDRPGEQYF

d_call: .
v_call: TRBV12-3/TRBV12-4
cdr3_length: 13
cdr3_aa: CASSFRANTEAFF

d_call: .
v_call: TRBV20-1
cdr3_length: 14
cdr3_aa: CSARDRRGTGELFF

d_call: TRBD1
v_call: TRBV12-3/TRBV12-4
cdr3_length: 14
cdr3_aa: CASSPGQGTEKLFF

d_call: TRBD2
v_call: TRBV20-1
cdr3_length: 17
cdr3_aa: CSARRGRASGRWNEQYF